These T cell receptor beta chains were read from a single sample in a study of blood T cell repertoires in COVID-19. The repertoire was sequenced with immunoSEQ multiplex PCR; TCRdb's copy has only in-frame clones and lacks some. Among over 200,000 clones listed, 80% to 90% were seen once. The specimen sequenced was PBMCs or T cells enriched from blood (not recorded which). Receptors were obtained from a woman aged 25 to 39 who had been exposed to COVID-19. The CDR3 runs from the conserved cysteine through the conserved F or W. Each record gives: CDR3 protein, CDR3 DNA, V gene, D gene, J gene, clone size. D genes are given only for firm matches. A clone size is listed for some rows: how often the clone was seen (once, few, many), or a class if it is expanded.

CDR3: CASSLRPSGGNEQFF
DNA: TGTGCCAGCAGCCTACGACCCTCGGGGGGGAATGAGCAGTTCTTC
V: TRBV2
D: TRBD2
J: TRBJ2-1
size: .

CDR3: CASSQSGGNSYEQYF
DNA: TGCGCCAGCAGTCAATCTGGCGGAAACTCCTACGAGCAGTACTTC
V: TRBV23-1
D: .
J: TRBJ2-7
size: .

CDR3: CASRYSGTGVELAFF
DNA: TGTGCCAGTAGATACAGCGGGACAGGGGTTGAGTTGGCTTTCTTT
V: TRBV19
D: TRBD1
J: TRBJ1-1
size: .

CDR3: CASSYRTSGRGMGEQFF
DNA: TGTGCCAGCAGTTATCGGACTAGCGGGAGGGGAATGGGTGAGCAGTTCTTC
V: TRBV25-1
D: TRBD2
J: TRBJ2-1
size: .

CDR3: CASSPMADLPYEQYF
DNA: TGTGCCAGCAGTCCGATGGCTGACTTGCCCTACGAGCAGTACTTC
V: TRBV27
D: .
J: TRBJ2-7
size: .

CDR3: CAWSVQTENSPLHF
DNA: TGTGCCTGGAGTGTACAAACGGAGAATTCACCCCTCCACTTT
V: TRBV30
D: .
J: TRBJ1-6
size: .

CDR3: CASSWADSYTF
DNA: TGCGCCAGCAGTTGGGCAGACAGCTACACCTTC
V: TRBV4-1
D: .
J: TRBJ1-2
size: .

CDR3: CASSQDKSGRSYNEQFF
DNA: TGTGCCAGCAGCCAAGATAAAAGCGGGAGGTCCTACAATGAGCAGTTCTTC
V: TRBV3-1/TRBV3-2
D: TRBD2
J: TRBJ2-1
size: .

CDR3: CSVGRFGSYNEQFF
DNA: TGCAGCGTCGGGAGGTTCGGGTCCTACAATGAGCAGTTCTTC
V: TRBV29-1
D: TRBD2
J: TRBJ2-1
size: .

CDR3: CASSHPMADHNEQFF
DNA: TGTGCCAGCAGCCATCCCATGGCGGATCACAATGAGCAGTTCTTC
V: TRBV6-5
D: .
J: TRBJ2-1
size: .

CDR3: CASSLGRLAYGYTF
DNA: TGTGCCAGCAGCTTGGGACGACTCGCCTATGGCTACACCTTC
V: TRBV5-6
D: .
J: TRBJ1-2
size: .

CDR3: CASSLSGGQGEQFF
DNA: TGCGCCAGCAGCTTATCAGGGGGTCAAGGTGAGCAGTTCTTC
V: TRBV5-1
D: TRBD1
J: TRBJ2-1
size: .

CDR3: CASSIDVTGTGEKLFF
DNA: TGTGCCAGTAGTATAGATGTGACAGGGACAGGAGAAAAACTGTTTTTT
V: TRBV19
D: TRBD1
J: TRBJ1-4
size: few

CDR3: CASSPTLGLAEDGKFF
DNA: TGTGCCAGCAGCCCGACCCTCGGGTTAGCGGAAGACGGGAAGTTCTTC
V: TRBV11-2
D: .
J: TRBJ2-1
size: .

CDR3: CASSYSSGLSYNEQFF
DNA: TGTGCCAGCAGTTACTCGAGCGGCCTCTCCTACAATGAGCAGTTCTTC
V: TRBV6-5
D: .
J: TRBJ2-1
size: .

CDR3: CAISALGQGNNSPLHF
DNA: TGTGCCATCAGTGCCCTAGGACAGGGGAACAATTCACCCCTCCACTTT
V: TRBV10-3
D: TRBD1
J: TRBJ1-6
size: .

CDR3: CASSPRTSGSVGELFF
DNA: TGTGCCAGCAGCCCCCGGACTAGCGGGAGTGTCGGGGAGCTGTTTTTT
V: TRBV5-4
D: TRBD2
J: TRBJ2-2
size: few

CDR3: CASSLGTGTGYTF
DNA: TGTGCCAGCAGTTTAGGGACTGGAACCGGCTACACCTTC
V: TRBV12-3/TRBV12-4
D: .
J: TRBJ1-2
size: .

CDR3: CASSTRTVNTEAFF
DNA: TGCGCCAGCAGCACAAGGACAGTGAACACTGAAGCTTTCTTT
V: TRBV5-1
D: .
J: TRBJ1-1
size: .

CDR3: CASSSGGFGSLPYGYTF
DNA: TGTGCCAGCAGTTCGGGGGGGTTCGGGTCTCTACCCTATGGCTACACCTTC
V: TRBV28
D: .
J: TRBJ1-2
size: .

CDR3: CASSSRRLSGRSTDTQYF
DNA: TGTGCCAGCAGTTCCCGACGCCTTAGCGGGAGGAGTACAGATACGCAGTATTTT
V: TRBV2
D: TRBD2
J: TRBJ2-3
size: .

CDR3: CASSFPSIQERFTNYGYTF
DNA: TGTGCCAGCAGCTTCCCCTCGATCCAGGAAAGGTTTACTAACTATGGCTACACCTTC
V: TRBV7-9
D: .
J: TRBJ1-2
size: .

CDR3: CASSPPGGRISGNTIYF
DNA: TGTGCCAGCAGCCCACCAGGGGGGCGCATCTCTGGAAACACCATATATTTT
V: TRBV7-9
D: TRBD1
J: TRBJ1-3
size: .

CDR3: CASSAADTQYF
DNA: TGTGCCAGCAGCGCAGCAGATACGCAGTATTTT
V: TRBV7-9
D: .
J: TRBJ2-3
size: .

CDR3: CSVGPSRRFYEQYF
DNA: TGCAGCGTTGGCCCAAGCCGGAGGTTCTACGAGCAGTACTTC
V: TRBV29-1
D: .
J: TRBJ2-7
size: .

CDR3: CASSLAAGRNTEAFF
DNA: TGTGCCAGCAGCTTAGCGGCAGGGCGGAACACTGAAGCTTTCTTT
V: TRBV7-9
D: .
J: TRBJ1-1
size: once

CDR3: CASSRQYMNTEAFF
DNA: TGTGCCAGTAGTAGACAGTACATGAACACTGAAGCTTTCTTT
V: TRBV19
D: .
J: TRBJ1-1
size: few

CDR3: CASSPGLAGTQYF
DNA: TGTGCCAGCAGCCCCGGACTAGCGGGGACCCAGTACTTC
V: TRBV7-3
D: TRBD2
J: TRBJ2-5
size: .

CDR3: CSVGPDSFDEQYF
DNA: TGCAGCGTTGGTCCCGACAGTTTCGACGAGCAGTACTTC
V: TRBV29-1
D: .
J: TRBJ2-7
size: .

CDR3: CASSQGDRGTHEQYF
DNA: TGTGCCAGCTCACAAGGGGACAGGGGGACCCACGAGCAGTACTTC
V: TRBV18
D: TRBD1
J: TRBJ2-7
size: .

CDR3: CASSEERYYGYTF
DNA: TGTGCCAGCAGTGAAGAGAGATACTATGGCTACACCTTC
V: TRBV6-1
D: .
J: TRBJ1-2
size: .

CDR3: CATSRGATMQSEQFF
DNA: TGTGCCACCAGCAGAGGGGCGACTATGCAGAGTGAGCAGTTCTTC
V: TRBV15
D: .
J: TRBJ2-1
size: .

CDR3: CASSQERTRANYGYTF
DNA: TGCGCCAGCAGCCAAGAGCGGACAAGAGCTAACTATGGCTACACCTTC
V: TRBV4-1
D: .
J: TRBJ1-2
size: few

CDR3: CATLDLTANYGYTF
DNA: TGTGCCACCCTGGATTTGACAGCAAACTATGGCTACACCTTC
V: TRBV10-3
D: .
J: TRBJ1-2
size: .

CDR3: CASRGLAGVLNEQFF
DNA: TGTGCCAGCAGAGGACTAGCGGGAGTGTTAAATGAGCAGTTCTTC
V: TRBV27
D: TRBD2
J: TRBJ2-1
size: .

CDR3: CASSLRTDPDTQYF
DNA: TGTGCCAGCAGTTTAAGAACAGATCCTGATACGCAGTATTTT
V: TRBV28
D: .
J: TRBJ2-3
size: .

CDR3: CASSQTGTSGRWGYEQYF
DNA: TGCGCCAGCAGCCAAACAGGGACTAGCGGGAGGTGGGGCTACGAGCAGTACTTC
V: TRBV5-1
D: TRBD2
J: TRBJ2-7
size: .

CDR3: CATSDPDSSYNEQFF
DNA: TGTGCCACCAGTGATCCGGACAGCTCCTACAATGAGCAGTTCTTC
V: TRBV24-1
D: .
J: TRBJ2-1
size: .

CDR3: CASSGSSGRAPDTQYF
DNA: TGTGCCAGCAGTGGGTCTAGCGGGAGGGCCCCCGATACGCAGTATTTT
V: TRBV25-1
D: TRBD2
J: TRBJ2-3
size: once

CDR3: CASSSSVLGELFF
DNA: TGTGCCAGCAGCTCGTCGGTTCTTGGGGAGCTGTTTTTT
V: TRBV3-1/TRBV3-2
D: .
J: TRBJ2-2
size: .

CDR3: CASSQYLDSLGNTIYF
DNA: TGTGCCAGCAGCCAATACCTTGACAGTCTTGGAAACACCATATATTTT
V: TRBV3-1/TRBV3-2
D: .
J: TRBJ1-3
size: .

CDR3: CSVEISSYEQYF
DNA: TGCAGCGTTGAAATCTCTTCCTACGAGCAGTACTTC
V: TRBV29-1
D: .
J: TRBJ2-7
size: .

CDR3: CASSLTNQPQHF
DNA: TGTGCCAGCAGCCTGACAAATCAGCCCCAGCATTTT
V: TRBV7-9
D: .
J: TRBJ1-5
size: .

CDR3: CASSKGGGNQPQHF
DNA: TGTGCCAGCAGCAAAGGGGGCGGCAATCAGCCCCAGCATTTT
V: TRBV21-1
D: .
J: TRBJ1-5
size: .